Listed below are T cell receptor beta chains from one sample, sequenced in a study of blood T cells in healthy people across ages. TCRdb re-analysed the 5' RACE reads in MiXCR, keeping a single row per CDR3 protein. The table shows more than 900,000 distinct CDR3 sequences, with about 29% occurring only once. These records were also assigned to another study, of T cells of mothers and their children.

Sequenced material: blood. Receptor source: a woman in her thirties or forties in good health. CDR3s include the opening cysteine and the closing phenylalanine or tryptophan. The order of the fields is CDR3 protein, CDR3 DNA, J gene, clone size, V gene, D gene. D genes are given only for firm matches. The size entry is marked missing in some rows and otherwise reads once, few, many or a size class.

CDR3 protein: CASSLSGSNSPLHF; CDR3 DNA: TGTGCCAGCAGCTTATCAGGGTCTAATTCACCCCTCCACTTT; J gene: TRBJ1-6; clone size: NA; V gene: TRBV7-3; D gene: NA
CDR3 protein: CASSPPGSGGNEQFF; CDR3 DNA: TGTGCCAGCAGCCCCCCGGGTAGCGGGGGCAATGAGCAGTTCTTC; J gene: TRBJ2-1; clone size: many; V gene: TRBV28; D gene: TRBD2
CDR3 protein: CSAEPGAPPYEQYF; CDR3 DNA: TGCAGTGCTGAGCCCGGGGCTCCCCCCTACGAGCAGTACTTC; J gene: TRBJ2-7; clone size: NA; V gene: TRBV20-1; D gene: NA
CDR3 protein: CASSSDQGVRGYNEQFF; CDR3 DNA: TGTGCCAGCAGCTCAGATCAGGGAGTCAGAGGCTACAATGAGCAGTTCTTC; J gene: TRBJ2-1; clone size: NA; V gene: TRBV11-2; D gene: NA
CDR3 protein: CASSQNFEEQYF; CDR3 DNA: TGTGCCAGCAGCCAAAATTTTGAAGAGCAGTACTTC; J gene: TRBJ2-7; clone size: NA; V gene: TRBV3-1; D gene: NA
CDR3 protein: CASSLDGGRLNTEAFF; CDR3 DNA: TGTGCCAGCAGCTTAGACGGGGGTCGTTTGAACACTGAAGCTTTCTTT; J gene: TRBJ1-1; clone size: NA; V gene: TRBV7-6; D gene: NA
CDR3 protein: CASSLYPGQGDQPQHF; CDR3 DNA: TGCGCCAGCAGCTTGTACCCTGGACAGGGAGATCAGCCCCAGCATTTT; J gene: TRBJ1-5; clone size: NA; V gene: TRBV5-1; D gene: TRBD1
CDR3 protein: CATSSDSQNTEAFF; CDR3 DNA: TGTGCCACCAGCAGCGATTCTCAGAACACTGAAGCTTTCTTT; J gene: TRBJ1-1; clone size: few; V gene: TRBV10-3; D gene: NA
CDR3 protein: CASTSGRTGGNQPQHF; CDR3 DNA: TGTGCCAGTACCTCGGGACGAACCGGGGGCAATCAGCCCCAGCATTTT; J gene: TRBJ1-5; clone size: NA; V gene: TRBV19; D gene: NA
CDR3 protein: CASSQVNRGRNNEQFF; CDR3 DNA: TGTGCCAGCAGCCAAGTGAACAGGGGGCGAAACAATGAGCAGTTCTTC; J gene: TRBJ2-1; clone size: NA; V gene: TRBV3-1; D gene: TRBD1
CDR3 protein: CATSDSTLVDRAYEQYF; CDR3 DNA: TGTGCCACCAGTGATTCTACCCTCGTGGACAGGGCATACGAGCAGTACTTC; J gene: TRBJ2-7; clone size: few; V gene: TRBV24-1; D gene: TRBD1
CDR3 protein: CASRGEGVSYNEQFF; CDR3 DNA: TGTGCCAGCAGGGGCGAGGGGGTTTCCTACAATGAGCAGTTCTTC; J gene: TRBJ2-1; clone size: NA; V gene: TRBV2; D gene: NA
CDR3 protein: CASSLVGGLRGTDTQYF; CDR3 DNA: TGTGCCAGCAGCTTAGTGGGGGGGCTGAGGGGCACAGATACGCAGTATTTT; J gene: TRBJ2-3; clone size: NA; V gene: TRBV7-6; D gene: NA
CDR3 protein: CASSSPGLAGGYEQFF; CDR3 DNA: TGCGCCAGCAGCTCCCCGGGACTAGCGGGGGGATATGAGCAGTTCTTC; J gene: TRBJ2-1; clone size: NA; V gene: TRBV5-1; D gene: TRBD2
CDR3 protein: CASSGLSLSSGANVLTF; CDR3 DNA: TGTGCCAGCAGCGGACTCTCCCTCAGCTCTGGGGCCAACGTCCTGACTTTC; J gene: TRBJ2-6; clone size: NA; V gene: TRBV9; D gene: NA
CDR3 protein: CASSHKTGYGYTF; CDR3 DNA: TGTGCCAGTAGTCATAAGACAGGCTATGGCTACACCTTC; J gene: TRBJ1-2; clone size: NA; V gene: TRBV19; D gene: NA
CDR3 protein: CATSRDSIGASNQPQHF; CDR3 DNA: TGTGCCACCAGCAGAGATTCCATTGGGGCTAGCAATCAGCCCCAGCATTTT; J gene: TRBJ1-5; clone size: few; V gene: TRBV15; D gene: NA
CDR3 protein: CASSFFGGNEQYF; CDR3 DNA: TGTGCCAGCAGTTTTTTCGGGGGGAATGAGCAGTACTTC; J gene: TRBJ2-7; clone size: NA; V gene: TRBV28; D gene: TRBD2
CDR3 protein: CASSLTGPYTF; CDR3 DNA: TGTGCCAGCAGTTTGACAGGGCCTTACACCTTC; J gene: TRBJ1-2; clone size: few; V gene: TRBV12-3/TRBV12-4; D gene: TRBD1
CDR3 protein: CSTGTRRFTDTQYF; CDR3 DNA: TGCAGTACCGGGACTAGGAGATTCACAGATACGCAGTATTTT; J gene: TRBJ2-3; clone size: few; V gene: TRBV20-1; D gene: TRBD2
CDR3 protein: CASSVAVGTQYEQYF; CDR3 DNA: TGTGCCAGCAGCGTAGCAGTAGGGACTCAATACGAGCAGTACTTC; J gene: TRBJ2-7; clone size: NA; V gene: TRBV9; D gene: NA
CDR3 protein: CASTTGIGEQYF; CDR3 DNA: TGTGCCAGCACCACAGGGATAGGCGAGCAGTACTTC; J gene: TRBJ2-7; clone size: many; V gene: TRBV12-3/TRBV12-4; D gene: NA
CDR3 protein: CASSQDSRNTEAFF; CDR3 DNA: TGCGCCAGCAGCCAAGATTCACGGAACACTGAAGCTTTCTTT; J gene: TRBJ1-1; clone size: many; V gene: TRBV4-3; D gene: NA
CDR3 protein: CASSVEPGQGVNEQFF; CDR3 DNA: TGTGCCAGCAGCGTAGAGCCGGGACAGGGGGTTAATGAGCAGTTCTTC; J gene: TRBJ2-1; clone size: few; V gene: TRBV9; D gene: TRBD1
CDR3 protein: CASSQAVGTYEQYF; CDR3 DNA: TGCGCCAGCAGCCAAGCTGTGGGAACCTACGAGCAGTACTTC; J gene: TRBJ2-7; clone size: many; V gene: TRBV4-1; D gene: NA
CDR3 protein: CASSLLAGAGTDTQYF; CDR3 DNA: TGTGCCAGCAGTTTACTAGCGGGGGCCGGCACAGATACGCAGTATTTT; J gene: TRBJ2-3; clone size: many; V gene: TRBV28; D gene: TRBD2
CDR3 protein: CASSRGGEGAYEQYF; CDR3 DNA: TGCGCCAGCAGCCGAGGGGGTGAGGGGGCCTACGAGCAGTACTTC; J gene: TRBJ2-7; clone size: NA; V gene: TRBV5-1; D gene: NA
CDR3 protein: CSAVGRTVQLNKNIQYF; CDR3 DNA: TGCAGTGCCGTAGGGCGGACAGTCCAGTTAAATAAAAACATTCAGTACTTC; J gene: TRBJ2-4; clone size: many; V gene: TRBV20-1; D gene: NA
CDR3 protein: CASSHRLRTIGDEQYF; CDR3 DNA: TGTGCCAGCAGCCATCGGTTACGTACAATAGGAGACGAGCAGTACTTC; J gene: TRBJ2-7; clone size: NA; V gene: TRBV3-1; D gene: NA
CDR3 protein: CASSLDSPRTGELFF; CDR3 DNA: TGTGCCAGCAGCTTGGATTCACCGAGGACCGGGGAGCTGTTTTTT; J gene: TRBJ2-2; clone size: many; V gene: TRBV7-9; D gene: NA
CDR3 protein: CASSDPYNEQFF; CDR3 DNA: TGTGCCAGCAGTGACCCCTACAATGAGCAGTTCTTC; J gene: TRBJ2-1; clone size: NA; V gene: TRBV2; D gene: NA
CDR3 protein: CASSPATASGNQPQHF; CDR3 DNA: TGTGCCAGCTCACCAGCTACAGCTAGTGGCAATCAGCCCCAGCATTTT; J gene: TRBJ1-5; clone size: NA; V gene: TRBV18; D gene: NA